Below, 11 T cell receptor beta chains from the same sample are listed, as sequenced in a study of T cells in Graves' hyperthyroidism and ophthalmopathy. Amplification yielded TCR beta CDR3 regions, with RNA transcripts as the source. In the first-round RT-PCR of the TCR CDR3, the HTBI primer set was used. Each CDR3 protein is one row after TCRdb ran MiXCR on the multiplex PCR reads. The sample records hundreds of thousands of distinct CDR3 sequences, about 24% being singletons. The specimen sequenced was blood. Receptors originate from a woman in her thirties or forties with Graves' ophthalmopathy.

This clonotype was seen many times. This chain links TRBV7-3 with TRBJ2-7, with D perhaps matching TRBD1 (5 bases). This CDR3 has 15 residues. Germline V gene data show CDR1 as SGHTA and CDR2 as FQGTGA. Trimming left V 0 bases short and J 2 bases short, with 11 bases between. The CDR3 sequence: CASSLTPDRTYEQYF. In DNA form, the CDR3 reads TGTGCCAGCAGCTTAACCCCCGACAGAACCTACGAGCAGTACTTC. Full variable domain (missing parts from reference TRBV7-3 and TRBJ2-7): GAGVSQTPSNKVTEKGKYVELRCDPISGHTALYWYRQSLGQGPEFLIYFQGTGAADDSGLPNDRFFAVRPEGSVSTLKIQRTERGDSAVYLCASSLTPDRTYEQYFGPGTRLTVT.

This clonotype was recorded at least ten times. This chain joins TRBV12-3 or TRBV12-4 and TRBJ2-7; D is unresolved. V lost 5 bases, J lost 3 bases, and 11 bases lay in between. This CDR3 has 13 amino acids. The CDR3 is CASSVPPDYEQYF. The DNA of the CDR3 is TGTGCCAGCAGTGTACCCCCAGACTACGAGCAGTACTTC.

The chain couples TRBV28 to TRBJ1-5, with a possible D match to TRBD1 (6 bases). CDR1 is MDHEN, CDR2 SYDVKM, per germline. The length of the CDR3 is 16 residues. V was pared by 4 bases and J by 2 bases, with 15 bases between. CDR3 sequence: CASSSGQLRGNQPQHF. The CDR3 nucleotides read TGTGCCAGCAGTTCCGGACAGCTTAGAGGCAATCAGCCCCAGCATTTT.

This chain uses TRBV28 with TRBJ2-2, with unresolved D. The ends were cut back, 7 bases at V and 4 bases at J, with 19 bases in the middle. The length of the CDR3 is 16 residues. Germline loops: CDR1 MDHEN, CDR2 SYDVKM. CDR3 region: CASKTSPAYFTGELFF. CDR3 DNA sequence: TGTGCCAGCAAGACCTCGCCGGCCTACTTCACCGGGGAGCTGTTTTTT. The full variable domain, in which reference TRBV28 and TRBJ2-2 provide the parts outside the CDR3, is DVKVTQSSRYLVKRTGEKVFLECVQDMDHENMFWYRQDPGLGLRLIYFSYDVKMKEKGDIPEGYSVSREKKERFSLILESASTNQTSMYLCASKTSPAYFTGELFFGEGSRLTVL.

Ten or more counts support this clonotype. V usage is TRBV2 and J usage is TRBJ2-7; D unresolved. The CDR3 spans 11 residues. The germline gives CDR1 SNHLY, CDR2 FYNNEI. Trimming left V 0 bases short and J 5 bases short, with 2 bases between. This CDR3 reads CASSEADEQYF. CDR3 nucleotides: TGTGCCAGCAGTGAAGCGGACGAGCAGTACTTC. Supplemented by reference TRBV2 and TRBJ2-7, the full variable domain reads EPEVTQTPSHQVTQMGQEVILRCVPISNHLYFYWYRQILGQKVEFLVSFYNNEISEKSEIFDDQFSVERPDGSNFTLKIRSTKLEDSAMYFCASSEADEQYFGPGTRLTVT.

In this sample, this clonotype turned up many times. The genes are TRBV5-1 and TRBJ2-5, with D tentatively TRBD2 (7 bases). CDR3 length equals 17 residues. V was cut by 7 bases and J by 2 bases, with 24 bases left in between. Germline CDR1 is SGHRS and CDR2 is YFSETQ. In DNA form, the CDR3 reads TGCGCCAGCGGCGATGCCCACGGGGGGCCGGAGCAAGAGACCCAGTACTTC. Translating it yields CASGDAHGGPEQETQYF.

This clonotype was picked up many times. The chain is built from TRBV2 and TRBJ2-7; TRBD2 matches at 8 bases. The CDR3 is 15 amino acids. V trimming: 6 bases; J trimming: 2 bases; junction bases outside the gene matches: 9. The germline V gene encodes CDR1 SNHLY and CDR2 FYNNEI. This CDR3 is CASSRGVAGTYEQYF. CDR3 bases: TGTGCCAGCAGCCGGGGGGTAGCGGGAACCTACGAGCAGTACTTC.

This clonotype occurred many times. The CDR3 DNA is TGTGCCAGCAGACCGCCGGCTCATTACGAGCAGTACTTC. It yields the protein CASRPPAHYEQYF. This chain connects TRBV28 to TRBJ2-7, with no clear D. Trimming stripped 6 bases from V and 4 bases from J, with 13 bases between. Germline V gives CDR1 MDHEN, CDR2 SYDVKM. The CDR3 sequence is 13 residues long.

The table lists this clonotype with a count of one. A read error may produce the germline difference seen at one junction end. The gene calls are TRBV10-2 and TRBJ2-2; 8 bases match TRBD1. CDR1 is WSHSY, CDR2 SAAADI, per germline. CDR3 length: 15 amino acids. DNA of the CDR3: TGCGTCAGCAGTGAGCGCGGCAGGGGGCACGGGGAGCTATTTTTT. This encodes CVSSERGRGHGELFF.

J is TRBJ2-7 and V is TRBV12-3 or TRBV12-4, with a tentative D call TRBD1 (6 bases). V was trimmed by 1 base and J by 3 bases, leaving 13 bases between them. The CDR3 extends over 15 amino acids. In DNA, the CDR3 is TGTGCCAGCAGTTTAGGAGGGGGTAAAGTCTACGAGCAGTACTTC. Its translation is CASSLGGGKVYEQYF.

This clonotype was found many times. The V gene is TRBV10-1, the J gene TRBJ2-3; 8 positions match TRBD1. V gave up 8 bases and J gave up 6 bases; unmatched junction bases: 22. Per the germline V gene, CDR1 is WNHNN and CDR2 is SYGVQD (reference sequence). The CDR3 is 18 amino acids. CDR3: CASCSEFRRTGLADTQYF. The DNA of the CDR3 is TGCGCCAGCTGCAGTGAATTCAGGCGGACAGGGTTAGCGGATACGCAGTATTTT.